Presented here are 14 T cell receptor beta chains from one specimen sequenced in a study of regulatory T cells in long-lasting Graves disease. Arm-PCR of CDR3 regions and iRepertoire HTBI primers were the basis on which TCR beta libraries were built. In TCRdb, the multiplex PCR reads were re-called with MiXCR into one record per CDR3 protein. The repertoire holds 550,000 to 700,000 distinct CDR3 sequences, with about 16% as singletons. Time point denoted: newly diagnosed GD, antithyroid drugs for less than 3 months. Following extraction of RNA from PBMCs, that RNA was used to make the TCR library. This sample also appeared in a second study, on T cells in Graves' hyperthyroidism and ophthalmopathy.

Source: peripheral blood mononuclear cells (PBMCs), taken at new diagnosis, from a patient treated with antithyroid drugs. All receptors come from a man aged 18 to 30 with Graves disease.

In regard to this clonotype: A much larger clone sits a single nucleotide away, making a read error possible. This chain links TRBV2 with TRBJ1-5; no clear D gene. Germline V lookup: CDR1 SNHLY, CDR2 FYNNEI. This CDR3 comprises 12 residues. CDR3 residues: CVSSEREQPQHF. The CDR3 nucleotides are TGTGTCAGCAGTGAGAGGGAGCAGCCCCAGCATTTT.

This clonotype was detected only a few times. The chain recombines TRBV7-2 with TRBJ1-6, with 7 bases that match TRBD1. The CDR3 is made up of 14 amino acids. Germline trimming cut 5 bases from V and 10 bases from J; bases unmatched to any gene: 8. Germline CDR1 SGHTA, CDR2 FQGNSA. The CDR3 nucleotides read TGTGCCAGCAGCACTGACAGGGTCGGGTCACCCCTCCACTTT. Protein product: CASSTDRVGSPLHF.

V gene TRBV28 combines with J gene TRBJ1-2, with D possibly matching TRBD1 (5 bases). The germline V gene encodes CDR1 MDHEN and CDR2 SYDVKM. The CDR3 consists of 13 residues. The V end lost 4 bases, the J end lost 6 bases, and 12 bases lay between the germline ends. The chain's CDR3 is CASSSGTAHGYTF. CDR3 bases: TGTGCCAGCAGTTCCGGGACGGCCCATGGCTACACCTTC.

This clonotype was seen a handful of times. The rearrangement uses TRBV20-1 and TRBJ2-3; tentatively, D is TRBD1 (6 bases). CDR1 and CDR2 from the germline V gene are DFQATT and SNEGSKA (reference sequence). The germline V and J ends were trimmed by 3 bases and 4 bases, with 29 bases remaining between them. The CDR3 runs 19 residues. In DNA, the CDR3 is TGCAGTGCTAGCCCGCTTGAATTAGGGGACAACTCACCCCCAGATACGCAGTATTTT. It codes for CSASPLELGDNSPPDTQYF.

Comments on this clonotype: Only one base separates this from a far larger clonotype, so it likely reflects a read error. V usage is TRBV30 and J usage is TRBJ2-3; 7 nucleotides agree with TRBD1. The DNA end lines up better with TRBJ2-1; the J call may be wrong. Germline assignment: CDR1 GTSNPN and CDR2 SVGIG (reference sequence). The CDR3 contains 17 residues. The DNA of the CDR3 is TGTGCCTGGAACACAGGGTTTAAAGAGGGGGCCGTTGGTGAGCAGTTCTTC. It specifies CAWNTGFKEGAVGEQFF.

The CDR3 reads CASSYARGQDTQYF. CDR3 DNA: TGTGCCAGCAGTTACGCCAGGGGGCAAGATACGCAGTATTTT. This chain uses TRBV6-9 with TRBJ2-3; 8 nucleotides match TRBD1. The CDR3 spans 14 residues. Germline lookup yields CDR1 MNHGY and CDR2 SVAAGI. V was pared by 3 bases and J by 5 bases, with 4 bases of the junction left unmatched.

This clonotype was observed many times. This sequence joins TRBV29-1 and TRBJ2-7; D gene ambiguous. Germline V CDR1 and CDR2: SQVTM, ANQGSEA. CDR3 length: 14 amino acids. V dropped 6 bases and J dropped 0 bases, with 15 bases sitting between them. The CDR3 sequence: CSVAIALYSYEQYF. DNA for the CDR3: TGCAGCGTCGCGATAGCCCTGTACTCCTACGAGCAGTACTTC.

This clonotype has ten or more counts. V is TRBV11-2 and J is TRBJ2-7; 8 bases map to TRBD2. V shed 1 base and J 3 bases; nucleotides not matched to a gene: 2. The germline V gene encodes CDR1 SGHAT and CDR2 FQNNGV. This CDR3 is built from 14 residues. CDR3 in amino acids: CASSLAGGDYEQYF. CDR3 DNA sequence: TGTGCCAGCAGCTTAGCGGGGGGGGACTACGAGCAGTACTTC.

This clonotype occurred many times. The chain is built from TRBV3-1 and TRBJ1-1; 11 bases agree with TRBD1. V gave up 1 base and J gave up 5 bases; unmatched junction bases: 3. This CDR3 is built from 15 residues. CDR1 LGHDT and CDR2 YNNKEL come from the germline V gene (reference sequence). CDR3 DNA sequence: TGTGCCAGCAGCCAAGCCGGGACAGGGGGAACTGAAGCTTTCTTT. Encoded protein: CASSQAGTGGTEAFF. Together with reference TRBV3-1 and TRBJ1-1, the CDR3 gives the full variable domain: DTAVSQTPKYLVTQMGNDKSIKCEQNLGHDTMYWYKQDSKKFLKIMFSYNNKELIINETVPNRFSPKSPDKAHLNLHINSLELGDSAVYFCASSQAGTGGTEAFFGQGTRLTVV.

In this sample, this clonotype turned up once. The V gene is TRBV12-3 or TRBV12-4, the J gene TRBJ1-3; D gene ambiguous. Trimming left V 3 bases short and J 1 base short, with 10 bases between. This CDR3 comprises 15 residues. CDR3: CASSLGARSGNTIYF. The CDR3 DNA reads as TGTGCCAGCAGTTTGGGAGCCAGGTCTGGAAACACCATATATTTT.

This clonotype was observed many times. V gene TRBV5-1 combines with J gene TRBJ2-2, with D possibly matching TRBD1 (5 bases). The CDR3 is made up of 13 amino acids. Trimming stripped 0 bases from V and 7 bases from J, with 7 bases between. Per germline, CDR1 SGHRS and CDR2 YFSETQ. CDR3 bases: TGCGCCAGCAGCTTGGGGACACGCGGGGAGCTGTTTTTT. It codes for CASSLGTRGELFF.

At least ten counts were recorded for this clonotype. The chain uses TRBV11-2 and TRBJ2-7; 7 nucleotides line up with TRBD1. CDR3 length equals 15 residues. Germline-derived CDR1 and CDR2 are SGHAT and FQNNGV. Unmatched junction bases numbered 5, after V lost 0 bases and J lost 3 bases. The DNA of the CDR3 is TGTGCCAGCAGCTTAGATTGGCAGGGGGTCTACGAGCAGTACTTC. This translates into CASSLDWQGVYEQYF. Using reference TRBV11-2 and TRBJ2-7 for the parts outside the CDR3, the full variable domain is EAGVAQSPRYKIIEKRQSVAFWCNPISGHATLYWYQQILGQGPKLLIQFQNNGVVDDSQLPKDRFSAERLKGVDSTLKIQPAKLEDSAVYLCASSLDWQGVYEQYFGPGTRLTVT.

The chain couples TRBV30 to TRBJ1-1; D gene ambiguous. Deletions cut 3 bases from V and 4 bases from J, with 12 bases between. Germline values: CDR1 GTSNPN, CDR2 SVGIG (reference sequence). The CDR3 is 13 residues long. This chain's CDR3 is CAWSPKGSTEAFF. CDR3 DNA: TGTGCCTGGAGCCCCAAAGGGAGCACTGAAGCTTTCTTT.

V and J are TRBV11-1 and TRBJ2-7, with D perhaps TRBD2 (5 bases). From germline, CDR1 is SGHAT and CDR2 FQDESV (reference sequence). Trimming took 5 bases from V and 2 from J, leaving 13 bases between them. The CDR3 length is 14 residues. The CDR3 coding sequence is TGTGCCAGCAGCAAAAACGGGGATACCTACGAGCAGTACTTC. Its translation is CASSKNGDTYEQYF. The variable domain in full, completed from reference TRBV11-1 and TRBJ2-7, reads EAEVAQSPRYKITEKSQAVAFWCDPISGHATLYWYRQILGQGPELLVQFQDESVVDDSQLPKDRFSAERLKGVDSTLKIQPAELGDSAMYLCASSKNGDTYEQYFGPGTRLTVT.